This T cell receptor beta chain was observed in a study of cytomegalovirus exposure and HLA in healthy donors. As for the study in general: Inside one of the first data releases sat about 85 million unique TCRs taken from HLA-typed donors.

Germline CDR1 and CDR2: SGHTA and FQGNSA. V lost 5 bases to trimming and J lost 6 bases; unmatched junction nucleotides: 5. CDR3 length equals 13 residues. With respect to this clone: Its specificity is not known.

Findings and limits, study-wide: The likely explanation for a cluster of highly shared sequence variants was sequencing artifact. Three chains tied to CMV proved CMV antigen-specific in vitro.

Primers: 60 Vbeta forward and 13 Jbeta reverse. The protocol was immunoSEQ multiplex PCR, while the TCRdb copy is restricted to in-frame clones and leaves out a portion. The table records 150,000 to 200,000 clones, approximately 78% of them present only once. The TCR originated in a male donor in good health and CMV-seropositive. Sequencing was carried out using PBMCs. The V call is TRBV7-2, the J call TRBJ1-1, with 8 bases matching TRBD1. In nucleotides, the CDR3 is TGTGCCAGCAGCCCAGGGACAGGACCTGAAGCTTTCTTT. It is translated as CASSPGTGPEAFF.